The T cell receptor beta chain under discussion was sequenced for a study of spatial heterogeneity in lung cancer. Study-level results: Ubiquitous expanded tumor TCRs surfaced in blood more at resection than they did at follow-up.

In regard to this clonotype: Its antigen is not known.

As to time point: sample taken at primary tumor resection. The cohort: 70 to 85 early-stage, untreated non-small cell lung cancer patients. Frozen PBMC, nontumor lung or tumor provided whole RNA, which was sequenced unsorted. CDR1 is SGHNT and CDR2 is YYREEE in the germline V gene (reference sequence). This CDR3 has 15 amino acids. With V trimmed by 0 bases and J by 2 bases, 5 bases remained unmatched. The presence of a unique molecular identifier marked each TCR cDNA molecule. TCRdb re-called the 5' RACE reads through MiXCR, storing one row per CDR3 protein. The sample consists of approximately 92,000 distinct CDR3 sequences, less than 15% of them appearing once.

This clonotype was sampled from a male donor with early-stage non-small cell lung cancer. Sequences were derived from PBMCs, sampled at surgery. The chain employs TRBV5-4 and TRBJ2-7, with TRBD2 matching 7 bases. DNA for the CDR3: TGTGCCAGCAGCTTGGGCCTAGCGGAAGCCTACGAGCAGTACTTC. Its translation: CASSLGLAEAYEQYF.